This TCR beta chain was recorded in a study of cytomegalovirus exposure and HLA in healthy donors. Trimming shortened V by 0 bases and J by 3 bases, and 11 bases separated the two germline ends. The CDR3 runs 15 residues. CDR1 and CDR2 from the germline V gene are SGHDT and YYEEEE. PCR amplification relied on 60 Vbeta primers (plus 13 Jbeta primers). The data were produced by immunoSEQ multiplex PCR, yet TCRdb's version contains in-frame clones alone and is incomplete. This listing includes around 140,000 clones. This chain links TRBV5-6 with TRBJ2-3; D is uncertain. Source material: PBMCs. The TCR sequence derives from a male donor in good health and CMV-seronegative. The CDR3 region is CASSLGPRGTDTQYF. The CDR3 nucleotides read TGTGCCAGCAGCTTGGGGCCTCGAGGTACAGATACGCAGTATTTT.